Sequencing of this T cell receptor (beta chain) was carried out in a study of T cells in Graves' hyperthyroidism and ophthalmopathy. Regarding the study as a whole: Appearing also in blood were most of the thyroid clonotypes expanded above 0.001. The model's output predicted ophthalmopathy at a median of roughly 6.9 months prior to onset.

V lost 4 bases to trimming and J lost 1 base, with 10 bases between them. The V gene's germline CDR1 is SEHNR and CDR2 FQNEAQ (reference sequence). The CDR3 spans 14 residues. Participants, patients aged 18 to 65, had newly diagnosed hyperthyroidism with a duration under 2 months. Any patient presenting with uncontrolled infection, other autoimmune disease, pregnancy or lactation was left out. It was RNA transcripts that yielded the amplified TCR beta CDR3 regions. The primer set for the first-round RT-PCR of the TCR CDR3 was HTBI. TCRdb processed the multiplex PCR reads anew with MiXCR; each CDR3 protein has one entry. This sample has some 200,000 distinct CDR3 sequences, with around 17% found just once. This clonotype was seen repeatedly, ten times or more. Antigen unknown.

The V and J genes are TRBV7-9 and TRBJ1-1; D unclear. The sequence was collected from a woman between 45 and 60 years old with Graves' hyperthyroidism. The sequencing input was blood. CDR3 sequence reads: CASSSDTSNTEAFF. The CDR3 nucleotides read TGTGCCAGCAGCTCCGACACCTCGAACACTGAAGCTTTCTTT.